The rows below give T cell receptor beta chains drawn from one sample of a study of monozygotic twins with inflammatory bowel disease. TCRdb reprocessed the 5' RACE reads; each CDR3 protein has one entry and no DNA is given. The sample holds 300,000 to 400,000 distinct CDR3 sequences. Sequencing was performed on blood. These receptors originate from a human donor with ulcerative colitis or Crohn's disease, or a healthy co-twin of an affected twin (not recorded which). Both conserved end residues are part of each CDR3. Fields, in order: J gene, V gene, CDR3 protein.

J gene: TRBJ1-4
V gene: TRBV4-1
CDR3 protein: CASSQDPGSSEKLFF

J gene: TRBJ1-2
V gene: TRBV7-9
CDR3 protein: CASSLGTGLEGYTF

J gene: TRBJ2-7
V gene: TRBV12-3/TRBV12-4
CDR3 protein: CASTIDRGSYEQYF

J gene: TRBJ2-2
V gene: TRBV12-3/TRBV12-4
CDR3 protein: CASSPRQGNTGELFF

J gene: TRBJ2-7
V gene: TRBV6-1
CDR3 protein: CASNQVSYEQYF

J gene: TRBJ2-1
V gene: TRBV7-2
CDR3 protein: CASSLSSDFYNEQFF

J gene: TRBJ1-5
V gene: TRBV5-5
CDR3 protein: CASSSGGWGNQPQHF

J gene: TRBJ1-1
V gene: TRBV7-9
CDR3 protein: CASSTGTGVFQNTEAFF

J gene: TRBJ2-2
V gene: TRBV28
CDR3 protein: CASSPTGYTGELFF

J gene: TRBJ2-1
V gene: TRBV29-1
CDR3 protein: CSDRGAYNEQFF

J gene: TRBJ2-7
V gene: TRBV11-2
CDR3 protein: CASRNIAGSSSYEQYF

J gene: TRBJ2-4
V gene: TRBV25-1
CDR3 protein: CASSEEYIQYF

J gene: TRBJ2-1
V gene: TRBV11-1
CDR3 protein: CASSAHVTGGNNEQFF

J gene: TRBJ2-3
V gene: TRBV6-1
CDR3 protein: CASSEVARQYF

J gene: TRBJ1-2
V gene: TRBV5-1
CDR3 protein: CASSLGGPGTGIYYGYTF

J gene: TRBJ1-1
V gene: TRBV15
CDR3 protein: CATSRDRGSGDTEAFF

J gene: TRBJ2-3
V gene: TRBV3-1
CDR3 protein: CASSLQGVLTQYF

J gene: TRBJ2-3
V gene: TRBV29-1
CDR3 protein: CSVAKGGEADTQYF

J gene: TRBJ2-7
V gene: TRBV20-1
CDR3 protein: CSASHDRVYEQYF

J gene: TRBJ2-7
V gene: TRBV12-3/TRBV12-4
CDR3 protein: CASSFSGRNPTYEQYF

J gene: TRBJ2-4
V gene: TRBV28
CDR3 protein: CASSLQGNIQYF

J gene: TRBJ1-5
V gene: TRBV10-3
CDR3 protein: CASMGIQKSQHF

J gene: TRBJ1-1
V gene: TRBV5-1
CDR3 protein: CASSLARGGGTEAFF

J gene: TRBJ2-7
V gene: TRBV7-9
CDR3 protein: CASSTPEGGSATNEQYF

J gene: TRBJ2-7
V gene: TRBV6-2/TRBV6-3
CDR3 protein: CASSSPAGGGYEQYF

J gene: TRBJ2-5
V gene: TRBV18
CDR3 protein: CASSRGIQETQYF

J gene: TRBJ2-7
V gene: TRBV12-3/TRBV12-4
CDR3 protein: CASSPRDSYEQYF

J gene: TRBJ1-1
V gene: TRBV28
CDR3 protein: CASSFSMNTEAFF

J gene: TRBJ2-7
V gene: TRBV20-1
CDR3 protein: CSARGAWTGSYEQYF

J gene: TRBJ2-5
V gene: TRBV7-9
CDR3 protein: CASSFKETQYF

J gene: TRBJ2-7
V gene: TRBV7-5
CDR3 protein: CISVSQSWWGRTDHEQYF

J gene: TRBJ2-3
V gene: TRBV4-1
CDR3 protein: CASSQGAGDSGVTDTQYF

J gene: TRBJ2-5
V gene: TRBV15
CDR3 protein: CATSSGAGGLQETQYF

J gene: TRBJ1-1
V gene: TRBV5-1
CDR3 protein: CASSLIRTGGTEAFF

J gene: TRBJ2-6
V gene: TRBV6-1
CDR3 protein: CASSPEGSGANVLTF

J gene: TRBJ1-4
V gene: TRBV28
CDR3 protein: CASSLSRGQEKLFF

J gene: TRBJ2-1
V gene: TRBV19
CDR3 protein: CASSIQRGVHEQFF

J gene: TRBJ1-2
V gene: TRBV5-1
CDR3 protein: CASSPQAGSYGYTF

J gene: TRBJ2-5
V gene: TRBV18
CDR3 protein: CASKTSGNQETQYF

J gene: TRBJ2-5
V gene: TRBV20-1
CDR3 protein: CSARDLGTLQETQYF

J gene: TRBJ1-3
V gene: TRBV7-2
CDR3 protein: CASSSPGLVGNTIYF

J gene: TRBJ1-6
V gene: TRBV4-1
CDR3 protein: CASSTFGTADSPLHF

J gene: TRBJ2-7
V gene: TRBV25-1
CDR3 protein: CASSDPTSGSDYEQYF

J gene: TRBJ2-4
V gene: TRBV20-1
CDR3 protein: CSETGQGIQYF

J gene: TRBJ2-1
V gene: TRBV4-1
CDR3 protein: CASSPTGIYNEQFF

J gene: TRBJ2-1
V gene: TRBV20-1
CDR3 protein: CSASTPETWDEQFF

J gene: TRBJ2-1
V gene: TRBV6-1
CDR3 protein: CASSPLGESSYNEQFF

J gene: TRBJ1-2
V gene: TRBV27
CDR3 protein: CASSPGQMPYTF

J gene: TRBJ2-7
V gene: TRBV30
CDR3 protein: CAWPGNYEQYF

J gene: TRBJ1-2
V gene: TRBV5-1
CDR3 protein: CASSLEPAGGEGYGYTF

J gene: TRBJ1-5
V gene: TRBV20-1
CDR3 protein: CSASLEEKQPQHF

J gene: TRBJ2-1
V gene: TRBV5-1
CDR3 protein: CASSLVSLNEQFF